These 6 T cell receptor beta chains share one sample of origin, sequenced in a study of CD8 T cells in ankylosing spondylitis. TCRdb ran MiXCR on the 5' RACE reads and lists one entry per CDR3 protein. Of 130,000 to 150,000 distinct CDR3 sequences listed, 7% to 10% are singletons. Sequenced material: synovial fluid, either unsorted or a sorted T cell fraction (not recorded which). The receptor set was obtained from a male donor with ankylosing spondylitis.

This clonotype occurred a few times. The V gene is TRBV30, the J gene TRBJ2-1, with D unresolved. The V end lost 1 base, the J end lost 8 bases, and 15 bases lay between the germline ends. Germline V gene sequence: CDR1 GTSNPN, CDR2 SVGIG (reference sequence). CDR3 size: 14 residues. CDR3 bases: TGTGCCTGGAGTGGGAGACCGGGTCTGTATGAGCAGTTCTTC. This encodes CAWSGRPGLYEQFF.

This clonotype showed up many times. The V and J genes are TRBV4-1 and TRBJ1-5, with D unclear. V lost 2 bases to trimming and J lost 4 bases, with 9 bases between them. Germline loops: CDR1 MGHRA, CDR2 YSYEKL. This CDR3 is built from 14 residues. The CDR3 region is CASSQQWGNQPQHF. The CDR3 DNA follows: TGCGCCAGCAGCCAACAGTGGGGAAATCAGCCCCAGCATTTT.

This clonotype occurred many times. The chain combines TRBV5-1 with TRBJ1-1; D uncertain. The CDR3 covers 14 residues. V was clipped by 4 bases and J by 3 bases, with 13 bases between them. Germline CDR1 reads SGHRS; CDR2 reads YFSETQ. CDR3 bases: TGCGCCAGCAGCCCCTCCCCCCAGGACACTGAAGCTTTCTTT. Translating it yields CASSPSPQDTEAFF. Complete variable domain (other parts from reference TRBV5-1 and TRBJ1-1): KAGVTQTPRYLIKTRGQQVTLSCSPISGHRSVSWYQQTPGQGLQFLFEYFSETQRNKGNFPGRFSGRQFSNSRSEMNVSTLELGDSALYLCASSPSPQDTEAFFGQGTRLTVV.

This clonotype was observed a handful of times. DNA for the CDR3: TGTGCCAGCAGCTTAAAGCGGACCCCATCCTACGAGCAGTACTTC. This encodes CASSLKRTPSYEQYF. This sequence joins TRBV7-2 and TRBJ2-7; D might be TRBD2 (5 bases). Looked up from germline, CDR1 is SGHTA and CDR2 is FQGNSA. Trimming cost V 2 bases and J 1 base, with 12 bases left between them. There are 15 residues in the CDR3.

This clonotype has ten or more counts. As DNA, the CDR3 is TGCAGTGCTAGTAACCCCCCGGGGAGTAGCCACACTGAAGCTTTCTTT. This translates into CSASNPPGSSHTEAFF. The rearrangement uses TRBV20-1 and TRBJ1-1; D is uncertain. Trimming shortened V by 3 bases and J by 3 bases, and 20 bases separated the two germline ends. Per germline, CDR1 DFQATT and CDR2 SNEGSKA (reference sequence). The CDR3 is made up of 16 amino acids.

This clonotype was seen many times. The V gene is TRBV29-1, the J gene TRBJ2-7, with 10 nucleotides matching TRBD1. The CDR3 runs 17 residues. The ends lost 6 bases at V and 2 bases at J; junction bases unmatched: 16. The germline CDR1 and CDR2 sequences are SQVTM and ANQGSEA. The CDR3 coding sequence is TGCAGCGTGATCGGGACAGGGGAGGCCACTAGGCCCTACGAGCAGTACTTC. Protein sequence: CSVIGTGEATRPYEQYF.